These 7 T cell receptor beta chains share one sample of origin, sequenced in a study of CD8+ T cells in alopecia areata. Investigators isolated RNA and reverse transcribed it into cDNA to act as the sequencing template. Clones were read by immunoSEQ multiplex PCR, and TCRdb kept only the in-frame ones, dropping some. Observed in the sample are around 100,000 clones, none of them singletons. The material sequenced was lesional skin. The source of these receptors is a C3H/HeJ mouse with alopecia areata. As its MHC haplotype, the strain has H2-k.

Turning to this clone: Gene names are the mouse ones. The CDR3 is CASSIWDRVNAETLYF. CDR3 DNA (partial): TGTGCCAGCAGTATATGGGACAGGGTAAATGCAGAA. This sequence joins TRBV19 and TRBJ2-3, with 9 positions matching TRBD1. The read ends 4 residues shy of where the CDR3 ends; the end is completed using the germline J gene. Germline assignment: CDR1 FNHDT and CDR2 SITEND (reference sequence). The CDR3 totals 16 residues. The V gene end was trimmed by 1 base and the J gene end by 2 bases; junction bases not matched to a gene: 5.

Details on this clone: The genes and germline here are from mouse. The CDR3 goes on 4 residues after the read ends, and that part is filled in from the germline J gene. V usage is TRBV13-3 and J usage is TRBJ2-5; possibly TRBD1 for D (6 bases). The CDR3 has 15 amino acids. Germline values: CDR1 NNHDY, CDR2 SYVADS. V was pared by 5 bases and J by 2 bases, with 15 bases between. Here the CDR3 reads CASRPPGQPQDTQYF. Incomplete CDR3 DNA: TGTGCCAGCAGGCCCCCCGGACAGCCCCAAGAC.

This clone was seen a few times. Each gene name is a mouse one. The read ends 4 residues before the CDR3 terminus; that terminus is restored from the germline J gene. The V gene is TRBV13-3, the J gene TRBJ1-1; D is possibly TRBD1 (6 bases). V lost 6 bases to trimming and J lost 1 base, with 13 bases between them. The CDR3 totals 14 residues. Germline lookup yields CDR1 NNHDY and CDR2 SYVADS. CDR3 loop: CASTPGHLNTEVFF. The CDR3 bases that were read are TGTGCCAGCACTCCGGGACACCTAAACACA.

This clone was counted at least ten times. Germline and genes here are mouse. CDR3 sequence reads: CTCSPLGDPNERLFF. The sequenced part of the CDR3 DNA is TGCACCTGCAGTCCCTTGGGGGATCCCAACGAA. V and J are TRBV1 and TRBJ1-4; TRBD1 might be the D (5 bases). The read gets to within 4 residues of the CDR3 end, and the germline J gene fills in the rest. This CDR3 spans 15 amino acids. With 5 bases removed from V and 3 bases from J, the gap between germline ends came to 13 bases. Germline V gene lookup returns CDR1 NSQYPW and CDR2 LRSPGD (reference sequence).

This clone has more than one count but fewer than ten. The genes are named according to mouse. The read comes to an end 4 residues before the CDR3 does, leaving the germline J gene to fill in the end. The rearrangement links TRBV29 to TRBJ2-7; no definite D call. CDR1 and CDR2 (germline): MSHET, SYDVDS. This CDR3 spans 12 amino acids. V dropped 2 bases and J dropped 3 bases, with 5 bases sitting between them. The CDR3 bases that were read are TGTGCTAGCAGTTTACCCTTCTAT. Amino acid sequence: CASSLPFY. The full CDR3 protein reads CASSLPFYEQYF.

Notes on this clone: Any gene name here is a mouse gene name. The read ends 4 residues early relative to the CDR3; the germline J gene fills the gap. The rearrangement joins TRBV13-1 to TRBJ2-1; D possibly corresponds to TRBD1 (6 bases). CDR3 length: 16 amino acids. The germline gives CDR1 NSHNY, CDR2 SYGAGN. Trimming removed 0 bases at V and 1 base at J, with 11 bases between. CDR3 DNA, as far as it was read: TGTGCCAGCAGTGATGAGGGAGGGACAAACTATGCT. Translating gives CASSDEGGTNYA. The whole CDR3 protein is CASSDEGGTNYAEQFF.

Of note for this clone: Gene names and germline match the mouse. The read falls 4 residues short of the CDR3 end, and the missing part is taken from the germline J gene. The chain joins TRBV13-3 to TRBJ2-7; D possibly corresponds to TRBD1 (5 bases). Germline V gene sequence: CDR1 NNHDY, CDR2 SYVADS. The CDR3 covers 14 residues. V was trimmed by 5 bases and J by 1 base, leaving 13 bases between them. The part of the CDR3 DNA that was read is TGTGCCAGCAGGCCCTCCGACAGTTCCTAT. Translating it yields CASRPSDSSY. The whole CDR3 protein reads CASRPSDSSYEQYF.